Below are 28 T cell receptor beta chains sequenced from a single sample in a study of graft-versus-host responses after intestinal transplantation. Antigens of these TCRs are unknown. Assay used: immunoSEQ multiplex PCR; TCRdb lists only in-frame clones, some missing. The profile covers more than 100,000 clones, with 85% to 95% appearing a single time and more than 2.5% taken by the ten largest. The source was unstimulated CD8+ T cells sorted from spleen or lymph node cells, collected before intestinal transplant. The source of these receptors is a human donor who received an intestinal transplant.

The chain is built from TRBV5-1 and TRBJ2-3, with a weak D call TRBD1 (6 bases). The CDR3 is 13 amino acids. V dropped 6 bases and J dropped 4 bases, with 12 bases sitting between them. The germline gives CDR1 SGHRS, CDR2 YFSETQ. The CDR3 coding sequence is TGCGCCAGCACCTGGACAGATCCAGATACGCAGTATTTT. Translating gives CASTWTDPDTQYF.

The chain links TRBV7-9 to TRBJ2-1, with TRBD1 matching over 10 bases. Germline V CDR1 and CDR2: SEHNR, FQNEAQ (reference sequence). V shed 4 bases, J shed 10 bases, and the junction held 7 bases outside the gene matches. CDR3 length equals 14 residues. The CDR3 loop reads CASSWDRGALEQFF. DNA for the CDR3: TGTGCCAGCAGCTGGGACAGGGGAGCCCTGGAGCAGTTCTTC.

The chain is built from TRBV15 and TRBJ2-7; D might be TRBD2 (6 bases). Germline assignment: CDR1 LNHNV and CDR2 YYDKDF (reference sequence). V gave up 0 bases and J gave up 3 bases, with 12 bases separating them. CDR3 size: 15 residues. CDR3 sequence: CATSREGTSNYEQYF. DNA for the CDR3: TGTGCCACCAGCAGAGAGGGAACTAGCAACTACGAGCAGTACTTC.

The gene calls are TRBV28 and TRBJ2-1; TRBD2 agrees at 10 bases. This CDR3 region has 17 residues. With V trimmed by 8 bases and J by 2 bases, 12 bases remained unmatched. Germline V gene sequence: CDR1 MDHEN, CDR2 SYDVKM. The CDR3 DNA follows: TGTGCCAGCGGAAATAGCGGGAGGCCCCGTACCTACAATGAGCAGTTCTTC. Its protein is CASGNSGRPRTYNEQFF. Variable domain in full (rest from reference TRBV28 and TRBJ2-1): DVKVTQSSRYLVKRTGEKVFLECVQDMDHENMFWYRQDPGLGLRLIYFSYDVKMKEKGDIPEGYSVSREKKERFSLILESASTNQTSMYLCASGNSGRPRTYNEQFFGPGTRLTVL.

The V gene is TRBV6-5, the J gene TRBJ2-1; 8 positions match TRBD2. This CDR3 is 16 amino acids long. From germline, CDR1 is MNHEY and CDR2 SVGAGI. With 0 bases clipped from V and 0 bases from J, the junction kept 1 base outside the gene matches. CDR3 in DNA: TGTGCCAGCAGTTACTCGAGCGGGGGCTCCTACAATGAGCAGTTCTTC. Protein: CASSYSSGGSYNEQFF.

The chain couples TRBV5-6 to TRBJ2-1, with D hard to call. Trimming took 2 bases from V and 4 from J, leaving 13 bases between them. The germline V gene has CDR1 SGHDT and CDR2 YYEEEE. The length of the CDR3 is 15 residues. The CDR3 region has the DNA TGTGCCAGCAGCTTAAACGGAAATACTTACAATGAGCAGTTCTTC. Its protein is CASSLNGNTYNEQFF.

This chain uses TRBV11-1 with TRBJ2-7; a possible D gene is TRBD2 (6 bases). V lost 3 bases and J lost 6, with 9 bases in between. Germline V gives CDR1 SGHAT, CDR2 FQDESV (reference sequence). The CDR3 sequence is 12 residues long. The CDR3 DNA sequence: TGTGCCAGCAGCTTGAGGGGAGGCGAGCAGTACTTC. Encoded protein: CASSLRGGEQYF.

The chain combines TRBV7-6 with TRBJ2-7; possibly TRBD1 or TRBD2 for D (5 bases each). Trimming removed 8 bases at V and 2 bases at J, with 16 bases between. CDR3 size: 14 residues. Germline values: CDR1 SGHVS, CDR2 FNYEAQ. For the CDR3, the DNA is TGTGCCAGCGCTTTTGGGGACCGAACCTACGAGCAGTACTTC. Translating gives CASAFGDRTYEQYF.

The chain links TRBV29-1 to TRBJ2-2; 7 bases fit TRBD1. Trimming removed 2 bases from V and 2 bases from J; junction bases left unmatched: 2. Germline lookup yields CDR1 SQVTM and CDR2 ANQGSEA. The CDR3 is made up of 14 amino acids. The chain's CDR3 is CSVERDSNTGELFF. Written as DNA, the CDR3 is TGCAGCGTTGAAAGGGACAGTAACACCGGGGAGCTGTTTTTT.

CDR3 nucleotide sequence: TGCGCCAGCAGCCAAGATCCCACGGGGACTGAAGCTTTCTTT. Translating it yields CASSQDPTGTEAFF. The chain recombines TRBV4-1 with TRBJ1-1; D remains ambiguous. The CDR3 length is 14 residues. V was clipped by 0 bases and J by 5 bases, with 10 bases between them. Looked up from germline, CDR1 is MGHRA and CDR2 is YSYEKL.

DNA of the CDR3: TGTGCCAGCAGTTTCCCCGGGACTAGCGGGATTCCTGAGCAGTTCTTC. As protein: CASSFPGTSGIPEQFF. This chain links TRBV27 with TRBJ2-1; 13 positions agree with TRBD2. Trimming took 3 bases from V and 9 from J; bases not matched to a gene: 8. The CDR3 is 16 residues long. Germline V gives CDR1 MNHEY, CDR2 SMNVEV (reference sequence).

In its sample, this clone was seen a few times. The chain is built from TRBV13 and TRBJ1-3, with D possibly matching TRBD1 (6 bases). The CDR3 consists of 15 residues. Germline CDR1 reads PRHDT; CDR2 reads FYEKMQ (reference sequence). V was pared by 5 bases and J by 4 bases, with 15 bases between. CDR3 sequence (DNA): TGTGCCAGCAGCCACTACAGGGAAGGAGGAAACACCATATATTTT. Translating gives CASSHYREGGNTIYF.

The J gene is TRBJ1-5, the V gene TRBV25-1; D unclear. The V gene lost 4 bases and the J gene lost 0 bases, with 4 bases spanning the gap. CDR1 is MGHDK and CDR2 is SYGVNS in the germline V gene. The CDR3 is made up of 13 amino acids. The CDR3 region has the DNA TGTGCCAGCAGTGGTTATAGCAATCAGCCCCAGCATTTT. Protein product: CASSGYSNQPQHF.

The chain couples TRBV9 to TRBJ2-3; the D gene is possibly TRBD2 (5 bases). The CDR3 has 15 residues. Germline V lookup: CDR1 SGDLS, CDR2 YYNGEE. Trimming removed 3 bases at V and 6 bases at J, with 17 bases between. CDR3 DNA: TGTGCCAGCAGCGAAGAGGGTATGGGGAAGGATACGCAGTATTTT. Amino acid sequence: CASSEEGMGKDTQYF.

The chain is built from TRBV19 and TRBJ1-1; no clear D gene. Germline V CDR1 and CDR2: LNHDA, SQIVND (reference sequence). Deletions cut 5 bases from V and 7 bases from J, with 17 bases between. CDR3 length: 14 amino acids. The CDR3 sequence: CASSPLVGLVEAFF. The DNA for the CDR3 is TGTGCCAGTAGTCCCCTCGTTGGGCTTGTTGAAGCTTTCTTT.

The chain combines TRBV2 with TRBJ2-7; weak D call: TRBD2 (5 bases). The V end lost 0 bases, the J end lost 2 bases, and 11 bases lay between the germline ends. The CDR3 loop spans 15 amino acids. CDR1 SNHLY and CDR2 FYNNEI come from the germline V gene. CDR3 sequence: CASSEAFARAYEQYF. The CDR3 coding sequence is TGTGCCAGCAGTGAAGCGTTCGCGAGGGCCTACGAGCAGTACTTC.

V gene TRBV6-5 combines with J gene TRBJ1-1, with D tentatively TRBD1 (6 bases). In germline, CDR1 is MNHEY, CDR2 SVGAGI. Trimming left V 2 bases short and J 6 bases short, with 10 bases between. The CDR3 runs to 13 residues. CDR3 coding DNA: TGTGCCAGCAGTTACCAGACAGGTCCTGAAGCTTTCTTT. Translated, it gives CASSYQTGPEAFF.

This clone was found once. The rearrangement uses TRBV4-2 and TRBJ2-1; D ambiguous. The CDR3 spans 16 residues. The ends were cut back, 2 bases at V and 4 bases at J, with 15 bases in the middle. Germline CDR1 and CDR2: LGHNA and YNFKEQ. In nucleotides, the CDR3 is TGTGCCAGCAGCCAACGTCGGCTCCCTCCGTACAATGAGCAGTTCTTC. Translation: CASSQRRLPPYNEQFF.

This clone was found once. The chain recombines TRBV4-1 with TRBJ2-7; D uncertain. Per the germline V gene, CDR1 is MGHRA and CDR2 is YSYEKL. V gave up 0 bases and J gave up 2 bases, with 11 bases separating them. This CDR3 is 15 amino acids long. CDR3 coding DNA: TGCGCCAGCAGCCAAGATGGTAGGATTGCCTACGAGCAGTACTTC. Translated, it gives CASSQDGRIAYEQYF.

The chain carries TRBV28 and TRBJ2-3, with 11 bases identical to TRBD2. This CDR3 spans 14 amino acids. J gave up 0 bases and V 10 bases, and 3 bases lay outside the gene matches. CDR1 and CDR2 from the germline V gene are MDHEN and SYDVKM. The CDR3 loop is CATGTSGSTDTQYF. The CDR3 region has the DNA TGTGCCACCGGGACTAGCGGAAGCACAGATACGCAGTATTTT.

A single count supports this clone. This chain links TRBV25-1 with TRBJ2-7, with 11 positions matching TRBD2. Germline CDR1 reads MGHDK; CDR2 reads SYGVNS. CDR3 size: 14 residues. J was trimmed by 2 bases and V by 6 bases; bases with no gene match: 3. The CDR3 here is CASRLAGGPYEQYF. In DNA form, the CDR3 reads TGTGCCAGCAGATTAGCGGGAGGGCCCTACGAGCAGTACTTC.

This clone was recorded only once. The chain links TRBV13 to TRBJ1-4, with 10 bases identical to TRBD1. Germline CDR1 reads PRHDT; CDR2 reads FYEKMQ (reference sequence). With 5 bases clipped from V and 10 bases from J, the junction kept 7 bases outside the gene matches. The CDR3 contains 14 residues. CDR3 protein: CASSPGQGIGKLFF. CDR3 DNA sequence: TGTGCCAGCAGCCCGGGACAGGGGATCGGAAAACTGTTTTTT.

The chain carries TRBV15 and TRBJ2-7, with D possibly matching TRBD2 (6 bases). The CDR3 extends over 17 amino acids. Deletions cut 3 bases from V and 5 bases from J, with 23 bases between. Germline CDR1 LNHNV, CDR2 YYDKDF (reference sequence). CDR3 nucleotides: TGTGCCACCAGCAGGAACTCCCAGCCGGGAGTAGGAGACGAGCAGTACTTC. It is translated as CATSRNSQPGVGDEQYF.

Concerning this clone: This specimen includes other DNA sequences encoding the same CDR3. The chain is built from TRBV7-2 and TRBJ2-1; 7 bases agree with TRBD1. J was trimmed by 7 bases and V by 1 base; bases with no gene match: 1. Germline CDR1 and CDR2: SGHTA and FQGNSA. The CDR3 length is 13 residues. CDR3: CASSLDRGNEQFF. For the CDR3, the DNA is TGTGCCAGCAGCTTAGACAGGGGAAATGAGCAGTTCTTC. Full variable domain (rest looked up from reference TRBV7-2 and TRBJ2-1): GAGVSQSPSNKVTEKGKDVELRCDPISGHTALYWYRQSLGQGLEFLIYFQGNSAPDKSGLPSDRFSAERTGGSVSTLTIQRTQQEDSAVYLCASSLDRGNEQFFGPGTRLTVL.

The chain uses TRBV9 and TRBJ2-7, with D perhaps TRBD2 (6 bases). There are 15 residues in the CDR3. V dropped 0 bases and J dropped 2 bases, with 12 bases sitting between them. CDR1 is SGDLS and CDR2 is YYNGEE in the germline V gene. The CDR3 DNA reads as TGTGCCAGCAGCGTAGAGATCGGGAGTCCCTACGAGCAGTACTTC. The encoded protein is CASSVEIGSPYEQYF.

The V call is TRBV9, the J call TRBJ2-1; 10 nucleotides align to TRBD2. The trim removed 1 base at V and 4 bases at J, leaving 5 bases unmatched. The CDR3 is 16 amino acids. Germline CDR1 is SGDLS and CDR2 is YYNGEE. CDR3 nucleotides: TGTGCCAGCAGCGTACGGACTAGCGGATCATACAATGAGCAGTTCTTC. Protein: CASSVRTSGSYNEQFF.

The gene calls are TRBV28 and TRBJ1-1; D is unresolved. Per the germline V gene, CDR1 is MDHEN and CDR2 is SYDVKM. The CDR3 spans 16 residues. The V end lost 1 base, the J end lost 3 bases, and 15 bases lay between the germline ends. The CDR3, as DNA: TGTGCCAGCAGTTTATCTCTTAAGGACGGTTACACTGAAGCTTTCTTT. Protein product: CASSLSLKDGYTEAFF.

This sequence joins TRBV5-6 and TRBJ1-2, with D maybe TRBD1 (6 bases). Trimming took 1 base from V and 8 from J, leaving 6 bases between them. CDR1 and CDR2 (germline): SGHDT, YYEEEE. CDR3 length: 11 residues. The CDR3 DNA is TGTGCCAGCAGCTTGACAGGGGGCTACACCTTC. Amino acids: CASSLTGGYTF.